This TCR beta chain originates from a study of glioma-infiltrating T cells after dendritic cell vaccination. In this sample, this clone turned up a few times. The repertoire was sequenced with immunoSEQ multiplex PCR; TCRdb's copy has only in-frame clones and lacks some. The table includes roughly 96,000 clones, over 60% detected once. This CDR3 is 15 amino acids long. Germline V gives CDR1 MNHNY, CDR2 SVGAGI (reference sequence). Trimming left V 5 bases short and J 5 bases short, with 18 bases between. This chain joins TRBV6-6 and TRBJ2-5, with D perhaps matching TRBD2 (5 bases). This sequence originates from a human donor with glioblastoma. The sequencing here drew on blood, taken before dendritic cell vaccination. CDR3 DNA sequence: TGTGCCAGCAGTACCCTTGGGAGCCTTCGGGAGACCCAGTACTTC. The encoded protein is CASSTLGSLRETQYF.